What follows is one T cell receptor (beta chain) and its context. The antigen is not known. Sequenced by immunoSEQ multiplex PCR; TCRdb stores in-frame clones only, minus some. Here the sample spans some 250,000 clones, 70% to 90% being singletons. As to treatment: some 19 received Ad26.COV2.S at low or high dose, single or two shots; 5 received placebo; per-sample allocation not given. All samples were drawn on day 63, counting from the first vaccine or placebo injection. The sample originates from a study of Ad26.COV2.S vaccination and SARS-CoV-2 variants. Study summary: Ad26.COV2.S was injected intramuscularly once or twice, 56 days apart. Study outcomes and limitations: Placebo and vaccine recipients had non-spike TCR breadth that was similar.

This CDR3 is 17 amino acids long. CDR1 is SGHDT, CDR2 YYEEEE, per germline. V trimming: 4 bases; J trimming: 6 bases; junction bases outside the gene matches: 17. The sequencing used peripheral blood, collected in a trial of Ad26.COV2.S vaccine versus placebo. The TCR originated in a person between 18 and 59 years old who received the Ad26.COV2.S COVID-19 vaccine or a placebo. V and J are TRBV5-6 and TRBJ2-5; 8 nucleotides line up with TRBD1. The CDR3 DNA sequence: TGTGCCAGCAGCGACGACAGGGGTGAATCAAATCGAAAGACCCAGTACTTC. It encodes CASSDDRGESNRKTQYF.